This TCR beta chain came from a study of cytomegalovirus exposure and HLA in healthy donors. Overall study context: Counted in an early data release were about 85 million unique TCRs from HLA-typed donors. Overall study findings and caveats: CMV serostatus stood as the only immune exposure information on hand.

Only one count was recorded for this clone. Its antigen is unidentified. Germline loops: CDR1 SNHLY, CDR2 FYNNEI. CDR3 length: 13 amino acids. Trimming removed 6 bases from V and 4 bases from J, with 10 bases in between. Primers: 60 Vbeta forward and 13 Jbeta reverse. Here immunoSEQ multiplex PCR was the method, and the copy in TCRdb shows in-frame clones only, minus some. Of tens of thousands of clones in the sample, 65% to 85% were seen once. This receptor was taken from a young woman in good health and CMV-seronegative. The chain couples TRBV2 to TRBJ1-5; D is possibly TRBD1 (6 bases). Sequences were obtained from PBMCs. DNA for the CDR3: TGTGCCAGCAGGGGAGGGGGGAATCAGCCCCAGCATTTT. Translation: CASRGGGNQPQHF.